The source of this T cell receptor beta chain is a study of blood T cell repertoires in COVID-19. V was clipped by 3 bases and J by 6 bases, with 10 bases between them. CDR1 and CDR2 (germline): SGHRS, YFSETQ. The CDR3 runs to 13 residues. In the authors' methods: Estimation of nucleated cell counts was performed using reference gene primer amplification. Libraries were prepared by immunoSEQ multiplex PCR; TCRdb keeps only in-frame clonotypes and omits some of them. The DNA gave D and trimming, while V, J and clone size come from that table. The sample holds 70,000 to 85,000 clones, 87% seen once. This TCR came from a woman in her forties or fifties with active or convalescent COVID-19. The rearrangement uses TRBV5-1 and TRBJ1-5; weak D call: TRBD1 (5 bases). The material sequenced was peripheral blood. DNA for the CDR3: TGCGCCAGCAGCTACTCGGGGGGTCAGCCCCAGCATTTT. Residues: CASSYSGGQPQHF.